This is a list of T cell receptor beta chains from one sample in a study of tumor-infiltrating lymphocytes in primary liver carcinoma. TCRdb reprocessed the multiplex PCR reads with MiXCR, giving one entry per CDR3 protein. The sample records 95,000 to 100,000 distinct CDR3 sequences, about 62% being singletons. Sequenced: liver tumor tissue from sampling region 2. The receptors come from a woman aged 55-70 years with primary liver carcinoma and hepatitis B virus infection. Each CDR3 is given with its conserved first and last residue. Fields, in order: clone size, D gene, J gene, V gene, CDR3 protein, CDR3 DNA. A D gene is named only where the DNA matches it firmly. Some rows have no size entry. The others give once, few or many, or a class for an expanded clone.

>-|-|TRBJ2-7|TRBV28
CTSSFLGGPSYEQYF
TGTACCAGCAGTTTCCTGGGGGGACCTTCCTACGAGCAGTACTTC
>-|-|TRBJ2-1|TRBV28
CASSAGRRAQFF
TGTGCCAGCAGTGCAGGACGCCGGGCGCAGTTCTTC
>many|TRBD2|TRBJ2-1|TRBV7-8
CASSSPPGTSGSRFVNEQFF
TGTGCCAGCAGCTCACCTCCCGGGACTAGCGGGAGCCGGTTTGTAAATGAGCAGTTCTTC
>-|-|TRBJ1-1|TRBV28
CASSVIGVREAFF
TGTGCTAGCAGCGTCATTGGGGTGAGAGAAGCTTTCTTT
>-|-|TRBJ1-1|TRBV11-2
CVSSFKHAEAFF
TGTGTCAGCAGCTTTAAACACGCTGAAGCTTTCTTT
>-|TRBD1|TRBJ2-7|TRBV11-3
CASSPGTVGNNEQNF
TGTGCCAGCAGCCCCGGGACAGTGGGCAACAACGAGCAGAACTTC
>-|-|TRBJ1-6|TRBV7-8
CASSVRQGPSSSRHF
TGTGCCAGCAGCGTTAGGCAGGGTCCGAGTTCATCCCGCCACTTT
>-|-|TRBJ2-1|TRBV11-1
CASSQSTGQSGNEQFF
TGTGCCAGCAGTCAAAGCACCGGCCAATCGGGGAATGAGCAGTTCTTC
>-|-|TRBJ1-1|TRBV4-2
CASSQVGTGLGNTEALF
TGTGCCAGCAGCCAAGTTGGTACCGGATTGGGAAACACTGAAGCTCTCTTT
>many|TRBD1|TRBJ2-1|TRBV30
CACAGTAYNEQFF
TGTGCCTGTGCCGGGACAGCCTACAATGAGCAGTTCTTC
>-|-|TRBJ2-1|TRBV20-1
CSATPDSSGVDEQFF
TGCAGTGCTACACCCGACTCCTCTGGGGTGGATGAGCAGTTCTTC
>-|-|TRBJ2-5|TRBV28
CASSVLQGTQYF
TGTGCCAGCAGTGTTCTTCAAGGGACCCAGTACTTC
>many|-|TRBJ2-1|TRBV5-1
CASSLDALNNEQFF
TGCGCCAGCAGCTTGGATGCCCTGAACAATGAGCAGTTCTTC
>-|-|TRBJ2-7|TRBV6-5
CASNSSGTQTYEQYF
TGTGCCAGTAATTCTTCCGGGACCCAGACCTACGAGCAGTACTTC
>-|TRBD1|TRBJ2-1|TRBV7-8
CASAKGAGGWDQFF
TGTGCCAGCGCAAAAGGGGCAGGGGGTTGGGATCAGTTCTTC
>-|-|TRBJ2-3|TRBV11-3
CASTLSFRSLRTDTQYF
TGTGCAAGCACCTTATCGTTTCGGTCGCTACGGACAGATACGCAGTATTTT
>-|-|TRBJ2-5|TRBV29-1
CSVKGIHHQETQYF
TGCAGCGTTAAGGGGATACATCACCAAGAGACCCAGTACTTC
>-|-|TRBJ1-5|TRBV11-2
CASTLDRGDKQHF
TGTGCCAGCACCTTAGATCGAGGAGATAAGCAGCATTTT
>-|-|TRBJ1-5|TRBV4-2
CVSSQGVAAIFNQPQHF
TGTGTCAGCAGCCAAGGGGTGGCCGCTATTTTCAATCAGCCCCAGCATTTT
>many|-|TRBJ2-1|TRBV7-8
CASSYHRGADEQFF
TGTGCCAGCAGCTACCACCGGGGCGCGGATGAGCAGTTCTTC
>many|-|TRBJ2-2|TRBV6-6
CASSYSQGELFF
TGTGCCAGCAGTTACTCCCAAGGGGAGCTGTTTTTT
>-|-|TRBJ2-7|TRBV12-3/TRBV12-4
CANSPVWALGEQYF
TGTGCCAACAGTCCTGTATGGGCCTTGGGTGAGCAGTACTTC
>-|-|TRBJ2-7|TRBV5-4
CASSPRGGDRAYEQYF
TGTGCCAGCAGCCCCCGCGGTGGTGACAGAGCCTACGAGCAGTACTTC
>-|-|TRBJ1-5|TRBV7-8
CASSLGRHGFSNQLQHF
TGTGCCAGCAGCTTGGGAAGACACGGTTTTAGCAATCAGCTCCAGCATTTT
>-|TRBD2|TRBJ2-1|TRBV11-2
CASSPRLASYNEQSF
TGTGCCAGCAGCCCACGACTAGCCAGCTACAATGAGCAGTCCTTC
>-|TRBD2|TRBJ2-2|TRBV2
CASSAPGLAGDTGELFF
TGTGCCAGCAGTGCCCCGGGACTAGCGGGGGACACCGGGGAGCTGTTTTTT